This TCR beta chain was profiled in a study of T cells in Graves' hyperthyroidism and ophthalmopathy (dated by TCRdb to about 2019). As for the study more broadly: Peripheral blood samples were taken at initial diagnosis, before any treatment was given. To identify distinguishing TCR V-J signatures, a discovery cohort of about 95 patients was used, comprising 40 to 45 with Graves' ophthalmopathy and under 60 with stable Graves' hyperthyroidism. Prospective prediction of ophthalmopathy was tested in an independent validation cohort of 18 to 20 hyperthyroidism patients and some 17 patients who later progressed to ophthalmopathy. For training and testing, the 100 or so patients in the discovery cohort were randomly divided in a 7:3 ratio. In several Graves' hyperthyroidism patients, the study also compared T-cell repertoires from thyroid tissue with T-cell repertoires from blood. Once sampling was done, hyperthyroidism patients were given methimazole at a starting dose of 30 mg daily, whereas ophthalmopathy patients were given high-dose intravenous methylprednisolone. TCR Vbeta CDR3 sequencing of 135 peripheral blood samples (more than 40 ophthalmopathy, approximately 80 hyperthyroidism and some 17 progressor patients) is reported in the paper. Broader findings and caveats from the paper: A model built on a 13 V-J signature distinguished ophthalmopathy from stable hyperthyroidism, reaching roughly 88% sensitivity and approximately 83% specificity in cross-validation and 80%/75% in testing. In validation, progression to ophthalmopathy was predicted by the model with 70.59% sensitivity and around 76% specificity, a median of about 6 months before onset. Sample size was not statistically predetermined, and blinding of investigators to group allocation was not performed. Blood samples also contained most of the expanded thyroid clonotypes (frequency above 0.001), which suggests that blood repertoires may reflect thyroid immune responses.

In the case of this clonotype: The clone's antigen remains unknown. This may be a read error: a much more frequent sequence differs by one nucleotide.

The TCR beta CDR3 regions were amplified from the RNA transcripts. A first-round RT-PCR of the TCR CDR3 used the HTBI primer set with the Qiagen OneStep RT-PCR kit. The libraries were constructed in a second round of multiplex PCR and then size-selected and purified. Libraries were sequenced paired-end with 100 bp reads on an Illumina HiSeq2000. In the authors' own workflow: SOAPnuke was used to process the raw data, removing reads that contained adapters or uncalled bases, had a mean Phred below 15, or lacked an exact match to the constant primer or identifier. High-quality paired reads were merged using COPE v1.2.5, and each unique nucleotide sequence was defined as a clonotype. Clonotypes were aligned to IMGT TRBV, TRBD and TRBJ reference segments using MiTCR v1.1. Analysis was restricted to V-J combinations with a frequency above 0.0001, which covered over 98% of repertoires. The TCS score was defined as the ratio of F50 (clonal expansion) to E x V (chaos), calculated using BLOSUM62-based TCRdist between CDR3 peptides within each V-J. Welch's t-statistics and random forest reduced approximately 520 V-J features to about 12, which were used in a naive Bayes classifier (R e1071). TCRdb reran the public reads through fastp at Q25 and MiXCR, keeping productive beta chains. CDR3 protein sequences are deduplicated, and each keeps its most common genes and DNA. TCRdb's processing, not the authors', yielded these V and J calls. The sample records 650,000 to 700,000 distinct CDR3 sequences, 17% of which are singletons. Of the sample, roughly 15% falls within the top ten clones.

A patient counted as having stable Graves' hyperthyroidism if no progression to ophthalmopathy occurred over 18 months of follow-up. The hyperthyroidism patients were between 18 and 65 years old and newly diagnosed, with a disease duration of less than 2 months. The study excluded patients with uncontrolled infections, other autoimmune diseases, pregnancy or lactation. Diagnoses were established on the basis of clinical symptoms, serum thyroxine and TRAb, thyroid ultrasound, and orbital computed tomography. Ficoll-Paque density gradient centrifugation was used to isolate PBMCs from 8.5 to 10 ml of fresh peripheral blood. Trizol reagent was used to extract total RNA, and RNA quality was then checked on an Agilent 2100 Bioanalyzer. CDR3 length: 13 amino acids, cysteine to phenylalanine. The entry retains the CDR3 DNA only, 39 bases that are in frame from base 1. The germline V gene provides CDR1 MDHEN and CDR2 SYDVKM.

Here the chain combines TRBV28 and TRBJ2-5; confidence is insufficient to name the D gene. This receptor was identified in a man aged 50-60 years with Graves' hyperthyroidism. The sample consisted of blood. The base sequence is TGTGCCAGCAGTTTTACCGCCCAAGAGATCCAGTACTTC. Translation gives CASSFTAQEIQYF.